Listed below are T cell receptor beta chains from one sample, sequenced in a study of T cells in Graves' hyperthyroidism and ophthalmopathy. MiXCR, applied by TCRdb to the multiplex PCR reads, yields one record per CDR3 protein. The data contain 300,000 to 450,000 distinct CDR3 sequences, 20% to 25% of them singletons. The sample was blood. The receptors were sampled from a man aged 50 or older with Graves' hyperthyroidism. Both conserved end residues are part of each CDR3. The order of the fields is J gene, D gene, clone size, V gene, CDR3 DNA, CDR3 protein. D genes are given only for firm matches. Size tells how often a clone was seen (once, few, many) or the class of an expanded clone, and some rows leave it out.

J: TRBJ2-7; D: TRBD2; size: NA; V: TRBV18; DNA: TGTGCCAGCTCACCACCGGCTAGCGGGAGTTACGAGCAGTACTTC; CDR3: CASSPPASGSYEQYF
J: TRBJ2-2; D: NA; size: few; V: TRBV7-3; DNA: TGTGCCAGCAGCGGGGCCAACACCGGGGAGCTGTTTTTT; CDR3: CASSGANTGELFF
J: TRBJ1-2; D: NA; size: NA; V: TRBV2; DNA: TGTGCCAGCAGTGAAGCGCTCTTAATTCGAGGCTACACCTTC; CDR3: CASSEALLIRGYTF
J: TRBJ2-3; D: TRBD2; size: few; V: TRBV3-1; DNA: TGTGCCAGCAGCCGGGGGACTAGCGGTCTCACAGATACGCAGTATTTT; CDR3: CASSRGTSGLTDTQYF
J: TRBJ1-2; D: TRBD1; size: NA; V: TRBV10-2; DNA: TGCGCCAGCAGTGCTGGGGCCGACAGGGCCCATAACTATGGCTACACCTTC; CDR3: CASSAGADRAHNYGYTF
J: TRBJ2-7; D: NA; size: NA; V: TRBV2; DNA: TGTGCCAGCAGTTTATCTAGTCGTCCCTACGAGCAGTACTTC; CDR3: CASSLSSRPYEQYF
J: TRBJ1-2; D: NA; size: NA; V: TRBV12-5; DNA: TGTGCTAGTGGTTTGGTAAGAGAGAGCTATGGCTACACCTTC; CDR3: CASGLVRESYGYTF
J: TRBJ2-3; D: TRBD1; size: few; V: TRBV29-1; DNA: TGCAGCGTTGCCGGACAGGGGATAATAAATACGCAGTATTTT; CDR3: CSVAGQGIINTQYF
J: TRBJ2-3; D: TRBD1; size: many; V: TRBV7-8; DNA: TGTGCCAGCAGCATCCCACCGGGACAGGGTGCCGATACGCAGTATTTT; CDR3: CASSIPPGQGADTQYF
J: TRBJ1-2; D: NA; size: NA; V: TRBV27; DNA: TGTGCCAGCAGTCCGTCTAAACGGGACGGCTACACCTTC; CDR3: CASSPSKRDGYTF
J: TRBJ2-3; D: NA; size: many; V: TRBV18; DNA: TGTGCCAGCTCACCACAGGGCAAGGGGAAGCAGTATTTT; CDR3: CASSPQGKGKQYF
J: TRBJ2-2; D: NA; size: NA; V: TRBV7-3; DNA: TGTGCCAGCAAGGCGGGATCGAACACCGGGGAGCTGTTTTTT; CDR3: CASKAGSNTGELFF
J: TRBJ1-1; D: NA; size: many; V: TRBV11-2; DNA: TGTGCCAGCAGCTACGCGACGGGGATGAACACTGAAGCTTTCTTT; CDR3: CASSYATGMNTEAFF
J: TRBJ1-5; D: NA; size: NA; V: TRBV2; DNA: TGTGCCAGCAGGGTAAGAAACAGCGGCAATCAGCCCCAGCATTTT; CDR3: CASRVRNSGNQPQHF
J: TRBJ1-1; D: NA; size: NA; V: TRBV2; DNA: TGTGTCAGCAGTGAAACAGCGCACGAAGCTTTCTTT; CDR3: CVSSETAHEAFF
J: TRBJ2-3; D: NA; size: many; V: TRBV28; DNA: TGTGCCAGCAGCTTCCGCACAGATACGCAGTATTTT; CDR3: CASSFRTDTQYF
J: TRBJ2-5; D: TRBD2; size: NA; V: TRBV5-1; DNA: TGCGCCAGCAGCTCCACTAGCGGGAGGACCAAAGGGACCCAGTACTTC; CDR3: CASSSTSGRTKGTQYF